This is a list of T cell receptor beta chains from one sample in a study of cytomegalovirus exposure and HLA in healthy donors. The method was immunoSEQ multiplex PCR; TCRdb's version includes in-frame clones alone and lacks a portion of them. In the table there are 160,000 or so clones, 80% of which are singletons. Sequenced sample: PBMCs. The receptors derive from a man aged 18 to 29 in good health and CMV-seropositive. Each CDR3 is given with its conserved first and last residue.

>TRBV9|TRBJ1-4
CASSVGDRGINEKLFF
>TRBV2|TRBJ2-2
CASSEVVGGIGELFF
>TRBV7-8|TRBJ1-1
CASSSMTVNTEAFF
>TRBV10-3|TRBJ1-1
CAIRKGGTEAFF
>TRBV4-2|TRBJ2-6
CASSLTSGSSGANVLTF
>TRBV19|TRBJ2-1
CASSRGRGSSYNEQFF
>TRBV7-9|TRBJ1-3
CASTPTGGPGNTIYF
>TRBV4-3|TRBJ2-1
CASSQDQAGGPYNEQFF
>TRBV6-5|TRBJ2-3
CASSYLQGTDTQYF
>TRBV7-2|TRBJ2-7
CASRPKWGGLEQYF
>TRBV6-4|TRBJ1-1
CASSSGQGMNTEAFF
>TRBV5-8|TRBJ2-5
CASSFQWGPYSHQETQYF
>TRBV19|TRBJ1-5
CASSKESRTGNQPQHF
>TRBV21-1|TRBJ2-7
CASSKSPGLAGGDLTYEQYF
>TRBV7-9|TRBJ2-5
CASSLLGLAGRETQYF
>TRBV19|TRBJ2-1
CASRRTSWDEQFF
>TRBV25-1|TRBJ2-3
CASSEYIFGTDTQYF
>TRBV27|TRBJ2-5
CASSFGGGGLGPQYF
>TRBV4-1|TRBJ1-1
CASSQVTGRGGLTEAFF
>TRBV5-8|TRBJ1-5
CASSSGTGGFQPQHF
>TRBV6-6|TRBJ2-3
CASRRASRSTDTQYF
>TRBV10-2|TRBJ1-1
CASSEIVGGVTEAFF
>TRBV7-9|TRBJ1-2
CASSLDTGYGYTF
>TRBV27|TRBJ1-2
CASSLTGSKGYTF